The clone carrying this TCR beta chain was recorded a few times. Unique molecular identifiers were incorporated during preparation of the TCRbeta library. Via MiXCR, TCRdb re-called the PCR reads, giving one row per CDR3 protein. The sample contains 300,000 to 400,000 distinct CDR3 sequences, 13% of which appear only once. The data originate from a study of T-cell reconstitution after alpha-beta-depleted transplantation in children. V lost 6 bases and J lost 2, with 14 bases in between. The CDR3 extends over 14 amino acids. From germline, CDR1 is MNHNS and CDR2 SASEGT. The sample in question was PBMCs, obtained from the stem cell graft. This receptor was identified in a human donor who donated a stem cell graft to a child with Fanconi anemia. V usage is TRBV6-1 and J usage is TRBJ2-7, with D tentatively TRBD1 (6 bases). CDR3 region: CASRVGQYAYEQYF. The CDR3 DNA sequence: TGTGCCAGCAGGGTTGGACAGTACGCCTACGAGCAGTACTTC.